The present T cell receptor beta chain was sequenced within a study of T cell responses to AZD1222 COVID-19 vaccine. The germline CDR1 and CDR2 sequences are LNHDA and SQIVND (reference sequence). V was pared by 6 bases and J by 2 bases, with 14 bases between. This CDR3 region has 15 residues. Regarding this clone: Its antigen remains unknown.

Whole-study results and caveats: Receipt of two AZD1222 doses was followed by a rise in Spike-specific TCR breadth and depth. Nearly half of spike-specific TCRs reportedly go after variant regions that carry no mutations. None of the repertoires were sampled until the peak T cell response had passed.

This table comes from immunoSEQ multiplex PCR, and its TCRdb copy is limited to in-frame clones, with some not included. The sample lists roughly 150,000 clones; roughly 92% were seen once. The V and J genes are TRBV19 and TRBJ1-5; unclear D gene. Source: peripheral blood, taken on day 0 of AZD1222 vaccination. The clonotype comes from an adult in good health. CDR3: CASRLSGYGNQPQHF. The CDR3 DNA follows: TGTGCCAGTAGGCTGTCGGGGTACGGCAATCAGCCCCAGCATTTT.